The rows below give T cell receptor beta chains drawn from one sample of a study of OX40 agonist ivuxolimab in advanced cancers. Some clones are missing from TCRdb's copy, which holds only in-frame ones; the method was immunoSEQ multiplex PCR. In the table there are roughly 62,000 clones, 84% of which are singletons. This specimen was CD4+ or CD8+ T cells sorted from blood, taken in a trial of the OX40 agonist ivuxolimab. The receptors come from an adult with an advanced solid tumor such as melanoma, head and neck, liver or kidney cancer. Both conserved end residues are part of each CDR3. The D gene is left open where the match is weak. A row's size may be missing; if present it is once, few, many or a size class.

d_gene,j_gene,abundance,v_gene,CDR3nt,CDR3aa
TRBD2,TRBJ2-1,once,TRBV6-1,TGTGCCAGCAGTGCAGCTAGCGGGGGTTACAATGAGCAGTTCTTC,CASSAASGGYNEQFF
-,TRBJ1-6,-,TRBV11-1,TGTGCCAGCAGCTTAGGAGCAGCGTCGTGGGGTTCACCCCTCCACTTT,CASSLGAASWGSPLHF
-,TRBJ1-2,-,TRBV6-6,TGTGCCAGCAGTTACTCACGCACTCAGGGCTACACCTTC,CASSYSRTQGYTF
-,TRBJ1-5,-,TRBV9,TGTGCCAGCAGCGTAGTGGGGACGGTTAATCAGCCCCAGCATTTT,CASSVVGTVNQPQHF
TRBD2,TRBJ2-5,-,TRBV19,TGTGCCAGTAGTACCCGGGGGAGGGAGGAGACCCAGTACTTC,CASSTRGREETQYF
-,TRBJ2-3,-,TRBV10-3,TGTGCCATCAGGACGGGGTTTTTGAGCACAGATACGCAGTATTTT,CAIRTGFLSTDTQYF
-,TRBJ2-5,-,TRBV7-6,TGTGCCAGCAGCTTAGCCGAGGAGACCCAGTACTTC,CASSLAEETQYF
TRBD2,TRBJ2-5,-,TRBV5-4,TGTGCCAGCAGCTTGGGGACTAGCGGGGGTGAGACCCAGTACTTC,CASSLGTSGGETQYF
-,TRBJ1-5,-,TRBV5-6,TGTGCCAGCAGCACCGTCACTAAGGCCCAGCATTTT,CASSTVTKAQHF
TRBD1,TRBJ2-1,-,TRBV7-3,TGTGCCAGCAGCTTAACCGGACAGGGGGATGAGCAGTTCTTC,CASSLTGQGDEQFF
-,TRBJ2-7,-,TRBV5-1,TGCGCCAGCAGCTTGGTAGCACCGTCTTTAAGCTCCTACGAGCAGTACTTC,CASSLVAPSLSSYEQYF
-,TRBJ1-5,once,TRBV19,TGTGCCAGTAGTATAGTTGGGACCTTTAGCAATCAGCCCCAGCATTTT,CASSIVGTFSNQPQHF
-,TRBJ1-2,once,TRBV7-2,TGTGCCAGCAGCCTCGGACGCCGGGGCTACACCTTC,CASSLGRRGYTF
TRBD2,TRBJ2-3,-,TRBV9,TGTGCCAGCAGCGTAGACGGGAGGGCAGATACGCAGTATTTT,CASSVDGRADTQYF
-,TRBJ1-1,-,TRBV7-2,TGTGCCAGCAGCTCCCTAGTCTCGGGGGGGGCTTTCTTT,CASSSLVSGGAFF
-,TRBJ2-1,-,TRBV2,TGTGCCAGCACCTTACAGGGCTACAATGAGCAGTTCTTC,CASTLQGYNEQFF
-,TRBJ2-7,-,TRBV11-2,TGTGCCAGCAGCTTAGAACGACAAGACGAGCAGTACTTC,CASSLERQDEQYF
TRBD2,TRBJ2-7,few,TRBV6-1,TGTGCCAGCAGGATAAGTGGCGGGGGTACCTACGAGCAGTACTTC,CASRISGGGTYEQYF
-,TRBJ1-2,once,TRBV4-1,TGCGCCAGCAGCCTCTTCGGGACAAGCCCTAACTATGGCTACACCTTC,CASSLFGTSPNYGYTF
TRBD1,TRBJ1-2,few,TRBV9,TGTGCCAGCAGCCCCTACGGGACAGGGCATGGCTACACCTTC,CASSPYGTGHGYTF
-,TRBJ1-3,-,TRBV9,TGTGCCAGGAAAGACGGAGGACATCACTCTGGAAACACCATATATTTT,CARKDGGHHSGNTIYF
TRBD2,TRBJ2-1,-,TRBV7-2,TGTGCCAGCAGCTTAGGACTAGCATCAGGTGAGCAGTTCTTC,CASSLGLASGEQFF
TRBD2,TRBJ2-1,-,TRBV19,TGTGCCAGTAGTACCGGACTAGCGGGAGGCAGCGAGCAGTTCTTC,CASSTGLAGGSEQFF
-,TRBJ2-3,-,TRBV29-1,TGCAGCCACTCGGGGGTTTATGGCACAGATACGCAGTATTTT,CSHSGVYGTDTQYF
TRBD1,TRBJ1-3,-,TRBV5-1,TGCGCCAGCAGCCCCCTCCCGGGACAGGACCCCTCTGGAAACACCATATATTTT,CASSPLPGQDPSGNTIYF
TRBD2,TRBJ2-7,-,TRBV11-2,TGTGCCAGCAGCTTACCCGGACTAGCGGGGGGGTCCTACGAGCAGTACTTC,CASSLPGLAGGSYEQYF
-,TRBJ1-6,-,TRBV7-9,TGTGCCAGCAGCTTCTATCAGAATTCACCCCTCCACTTT,CASSFYQNSPLHF
TRBD1,TRBJ1-5,-,TRBV5-8,TGTGCCAGCAGGGGGCTGGGAACAGGGGTCGAGCCCCAGCATTTT,CASRGLGTGVEPQHF
-,TRBJ1-3,-,TRBV14,TGTGCCAGCAGCCAAGAGGTGGGAAACACCATATATTTT,CASSQEVGNTIYF
-,TRBJ2-7,-,TRBV7-2,TGTGCCAGCAGCCCCAACAGGGCGTCCTACGAGCAGTACTTC,CASSPNRASYEQYF
-,TRBJ1-2,-,TRBV18,TGTGCCAGCTCACCAGCGGTTTTCCGACAGGCTTATGGCTACACCTTC,CASSPAVFRQAYGYTF
TRBD1,TRBJ2-7,-,TRBV28,TGTGCCAGCAGCAGGGAGACAGGGGCGGCCTACGAGCAGTACTTC,CASSRETGAAYEQYF
-,TRBJ2-6,-,TRBV28,TGTGCCAGCAGCCGGGACACCCTCCCTGGGGCCAACGTCCTGACTTTC,CASSRDTLPGANVLTF
-,TRBJ2-5,-,TRBV19,TGTGCCAGTCGGATGGGGCGGAGCCAAGAGACCCAGTACTTC,CASRMGRSQETQYF
-,TRBJ2-2,-,TRBV5-4,TGTGCCAGCAGCGTTGGCGGAGGGATAAACACCGGGGAGCTGTTTTTT,CASSVGGGINTGELFF
-,TRBJ1-5,-,TRBV6-1,TGTGCCAGCAGTGAAGCCTTCGAAGCGCCCAATCAGCCCCAGCATTTT,CASSEAFEAPNQPQHF
-,TRBJ1-5,-,TRBV27,TGTGCCAGCAGTTTAGTAGGGGATCTTCAGCCCCAGCATTTT,CASSLVGDLQPQHF
-,TRBJ2-6,-,TRBV7-9,TGTGCCAGCAGCCGAGGTGAGGGAGGGGCCAACGTCCTGACTTTC,CASSRGEGGANVLTF
-,TRBJ1-1,-,TRBV18,TGTGCCAGCTCACCCCAACAGTACACTGAAGCTTTCTTT,CASSPQQYTEAFF
-,TRBJ2-5,-,TRBV15,TGTGCCACCAGCAGAGCTGCGGATCCGAAAGAGACCCAGTACTTC,CATSRAADPKETQYF
-,TRBJ1-2,-,TRBV19,TGTGCCAGCCGAGGGGATGGGGTTTTGCTATCATCTGGCTACACCTTC,CASRGDGVLLSSGYTF
-,TRBJ2-7,-,TRBV11-1,TGTGCCAGCAGGCCCGGGACTGTCTACGAGCAGTACTTC,CASRPGTVYEQYF
TRBD1,TRBJ2-3,-,TRBV11-3,TGTGCCGGCAGCTCCAGGGGGCGCCTTGGAGATACGCAGTATTTT,CAGSSRGRLGDTQYF
-,TRBJ1-5,-,TRBV2,TGTGCCAGCAGTGAACGGCCTAATCAGCCCCAGCATTTT,CASSERPNQPQHF
-,TRBJ2-7,-,TRBV7-3,TGTGCCAGCAGCTTAGGGGGTCCAGGCGGTGGCCACGAGCAGTACTTC,CASSLGGPGGGHEQYF
-,TRBJ1-6,-,TRBV6-6,TGTGCCAGCAGTTCGCCAGGGGTAGTTAATTCACCCCTCCACTTT,CASSSPGVVNSPLHF
-,TRBJ2-7,-,TRBV9,TGTGCCAGCAGCGGTGGCGGAGGTGGCAGGGCATCCTACGAGCAGTACTTC,CASSGGGGGRASYEQYF